These 17 T cell receptor beta chains share one sample of origin, sequenced in a study of T cell clonality in common variable immunodeficiency. The protocol was immunoSEQ multiplex PCR, while the TCRdb copy is restricted to in-frame clones and leaves out a portion. This repertoire holds about 52,000 clones, and none appear only once. The material sequenced was peripheral blood mononuclear cells. These receptor sequences come from a person aged 18-70 years in good health.

This clone was observed many times. The read stops 3 residues short of the end of the CDR3; the missing end is completed from the germline J gene. V usage is TRBV5-4 and J usage is TRBJ1-1, with a weak D call TRBD1 (6 bases). Germline V lookup: CDR1 SGHNT, CDR2 YYREEE (reference sequence). V lost 6 bases, J lost 4 bases, and 19 bases lay in between. This CDR3 region has 15 residues. This chain's CDR3 is CASTSNRDTSTEAFF. The sequenced part of the CDR3 DNA is TGTGCCAGCACCTCCAACCGGGACACGTCCACTGAA.

There are many counts of this clone. The read stops 3 residues short of the end of the CDR3; the missing end is completed from the germline J gene. This sequence joins TRBV4-2 and TRBJ2-7, with D unresolved. This CDR3 spans 14 amino acids. The ends were cut back, 2 bases at V and 2 bases at J, with 10 bases in the middle. Germline CDR1 is LGHNA and CDR2 is YNFKEQ. The CDR3 region is CASSQSTLTYEQYF. CDR3 DNA, as far as it was read: TGTGCCAGCAGCCAATCGACATTGACCTACGAG.

In this sample, this clone turned up many times. The read stops 3 residues short of the end of the CDR3; the missing end is completed from the germline J gene. The chain carries TRBV29-1 and TRBJ1-1; 8 bases match TRBD1. Germline loops: CDR1 SQVTM, CDR2 ANQGSEA. This CDR3 region has 13 residues. Unmatched junction bases numbered 4, after V lost 4 bases and J lost 3 bases. The covered CDR3 bases are TGCAGCGTTGGAAGGGACAGGTACACTGAA. It specifies CSVGRDRYTE. The entire CDR3 sequence reads CSVGRDRYTEAFF.

Many counts were recorded for this clone. The sequenced fragment ends 3 residues before the CDR3 boundary, so the rest is inferred from the germline J gene. The chain uses TRBV19 and TRBJ2-3, with 8 bases matching TRBD2. CDR1 and CDR2 (germline): LNHDA, SQIVND (reference sequence). The CDR3 totals 15 residues. With 7 bases clipped from V and 3 bases from J, the junction kept 9 bases outside the gene matches. Partial CDR3 DNA: TGTGCCAGTATGGTTGCGGGAGGTGGAACAGATACG. Encoded protein: CASMVAGGGTDT. The complete CDR3 reads CASMVAGGGTDTQYF.

This clone was recorded at least ten times. Read data end 3 residues before the CDR3 end; the end is taken from the germline J gene. The rearrangement joins TRBV19 to TRBJ1-5; D is uncertain. The CDR3 is made up of 15 amino acids. The V and J ends lost 5 bases and 2 bases respectively, with 13 bases between them. Germline V gene data show CDR1 as LNHDA and CDR2 as SQIVND (reference sequence). The covered CDR3 bases are TGTGCCAGTAGTGACCGGGGAGACGGCAATCAGCCC. Its protein product is CASSDRGDGNQP. The entire CDR3 sequence reads CASSDRGDGNQPQHF.

This clone was picked up many times. Read data end 3 residues before the CDR3 end; the end is taken from the germline J gene. The chain recombines TRBV7-6 with TRBJ1-1; the D gene is possibly TRBD1 (5 bases). V gave up 3 bases and J gave up 6 bases, with 11 bases separating them. The germline gives CDR1 SGHVS, CDR2 FNYEAQ. This CDR3 has 13 residues. The sequenced CDR3 bases are TGTGCCAGCAGCTTGTCGAGGGGATCTGAA. As protein: CASSLSRGSE. The complete CDR3 sequence is CASSLSRGSEAFF. The full variable domain, completed using reference TRBV7-6 and TRBJ1-1, is GAGVSQSPRYKVTKRGQDVALRCDPISGHVSLYWYRQALGQGPEFLTYFNYEAQQDKSGLPNDRFSAERPEGSISTLTIQRTEQRDSAMYRCASSLSRGSEAFFGQGTRLTVV.

This clone appeared many times. The CDR3 is CASSSRLQGDETQYF. CDR3 DNA (partial): TGTGCCAGCAGCTCCCGTTTACAGGGGGATGAGACC. This chain joins TRBV7-7 and TRBJ2-5; TRBD1 matches at 8 bases. The read terminates 3 residues before the CDR3 end, so the remaining end is supplied by the germline J gene. The V segment lost 4 bases and the J segment 5 bases; nucleotides outside the gene matches: 9. Germline V gives CDR1 SSHAT, CDR2 FNYEAQ (reference sequence). The CDR3 contains 15 residues.

This clone was recorded at least ten times. The CDR3 goes on 3 residues after the read ends, and that part is filled in from the germline J gene. The chain combines TRBV20-1 with TRBJ1-1, with D possibly being TRBD1 (5 bases). V dropped 2 bases and J dropped 1 base, with 14 bases sitting between them. Germline loops: CDR1 DFQATT, CDR2 SNEGSKA (reference sequence). The CDR3 spans 15 residues. The CDR3 bases that were read are TGCAGTGCTAGAATATTTGGACAAAGGAACACTGAA. This translates into CSARIFGQRNTE. The complete CDR3 sequence is CSARIFGQRNTEAFF.

This clone was found many times. The read terminates 3 residues before the CDR3 end, so the remaining end is supplied by the germline J gene. This rearrangement joins TRBV5-1 to TRBJ1-2, with TRBD1 matching 12 bases. V was clipped by 5 bases and J by 4 bases; unmatched bases: 6. This CDR3 region has 15 residues. The germline gives CDR1 SGHRS, CDR2 YFSETQ. This CDR3 is CASRGQGAGIYGYTF. The sequenced part of the CDR3 DNA is TGCGCCAGCAGGGGACAGGGGGCCGGGATCTATGGC.

This clone has ten or more counts. The observed sequence ends 3 residues before the CDR3 terminus, with the missing tail filled in from the germline J gene. V gene TRBV6-2 or TRBV6-3 combines with J gene TRBJ2-3; 13 nucleotides line up with TRBD2. The CDR3 is 15 amino acids. The J segment lost 6 bases and the V segment lost 2 bases, leaving 2 bases of the junction unmatched. From germline, CDR1 is MNHEY and CDR2 SVGEGT. The CDR3 spells CASSYGLAGADTQYF. The covered CDR3 bases are TGTGCCAGCAGTTACGGACTAGCGGGAGCCGATACG.

This clone occurred many times. The observed sequence ends 3 residues before the CDR3 terminus, with the missing tail filled in from the germline J gene. The chain combines TRBV6-2 or TRBV6-3 with TRBJ1-2; D unclear. This CDR3 comprises 13 residues. Per the germline V gene, CDR1 is MNHEY and CDR2 is SVGEGT. CDR3 sequence: CASSYGIAIGYTF. The CDR3 DNA, read in part, is TGTGCCAGCAGTTATGGTATCGCGATCGGC.

This clone was recorded many times. The read ends 3 residues early relative to the CDR3; the germline J gene fills the gap. V is TRBV20-1 and J is TRBJ2-1; D gene ambiguous. Per the germline V gene, CDR1 is DFQATT and CDR2 is SNEGSKA (reference sequence). Trimming removed 5 bases at V and 0 bases at J, with 14 bases between. CDR3 length: 15 amino acids. The sequenced part of the CDR3 DNA is TGCAGTGCTCGCAGACTCCCTGGCTCCTACAATGAG. Its translation is CSARRLPGSYNE. The whole CDR3 sequence is CSARRLPGSYNEQFF.

This clone showed up many times. The read finishes 3 residues shy of the CDR3 end, and the germline J gene is used to complete it. This chain joins TRBV10-2 and TRBJ2-7; weak D call: TRBD2 (6 bases). Trimming cost V 6 bases and J 0 bases, with 21 bases left between them. The germline CDR1 and CDR2 sequences are WSHSY and SAAADI. The CDR3 length is 17 residues. CDR3 protein: CASSEYLLALSSYEQYF. The sequenced part of the CDR3 DNA is TGCGCCAGCAGCGAATACTTACTAGCCCTGAGCTCCTACGAG.

This clone was counted at least ten times. Read data end 3 residues before the CDR3 end; the end is taken from the germline J gene. The V call is TRBV7-9, the J call TRBJ2-5, with D perhaps TRBD1 (6 bases). The germline V and J ends were trimmed by 2 bases and 2 bases, with 9 bases remaining between them. CDR1 SEHNR and CDR2 FQNEAQ come from the germline V gene (reference sequence). This CDR3 is 14 amino acids long. The covered CDR3 bases are TGTGCCAGCAGCTTACGGCAGGGGCAAGAGACC. Residues: CASSLRQGQET. The whole CDR3 sequence is CASSLRQGQETQYF.

At least ten counts were recorded for this clone. The CDR3 end is not reached by the read, which stops 3 residues before it; the germline J gene fills it in. V and J are TRBV10-1 and TRBJ2-7; tentative D call: TRBD1 (5 bases). V lost 3 bases, J lost 6 bases, and 6 bases lay in between. The CDR3 runs to 11 residues. CDR1 is WNHNN and CDR2 is SYGVQD in the germline V gene (reference sequence). CDR3 sequence reads: CASSDQGEQYF. The sequenced part of the CDR3 DNA is TGCGCCAGCAGTGATCAGGGCGAG.

This clone was seen at least ten times. The CDR3 end lies 3 residues beyond the end of the read and is filled in from the germline J gene. The chain recombines TRBV7-8 with TRBJ2-2; TRBD2 aligns across 8 bases. V trimming: 5 bases; J trimming: 7 bases; junction bases outside the gene matches: 6. CDR1 is SGHVS and CDR2 is FQNEAQ in the germline V gene. This CDR3 has 14 residues. The CDR3 region is CASSRREGDGELFF. The CDR3 bases that were read are TGTGCCAGCAGCCGACGGGAGGGGGACGGGGAG.

This clone was recorded many times. With the read ending 3 residues before the CDR3 end, the germline J gene is used to fill in that end. V is TRBV5-6 and J is TRBJ1-2; possible D gene TRBD1, 6 bases. CDR1 SGHDT and CDR2 YYEEEE come from the germline V gene. This CDR3 is 15 amino acids long. V shed 3 bases and J shed 6 bases, with 18 bases lying between them. CDR3 DNA (partial): TGTGCCAGCAGCTCCAGGGGTTCCCCAATCCATGGC. Translating it yields CASSSRGSPIHG. The complete CDR3 protein is CASSSRGSPIHGYTF.